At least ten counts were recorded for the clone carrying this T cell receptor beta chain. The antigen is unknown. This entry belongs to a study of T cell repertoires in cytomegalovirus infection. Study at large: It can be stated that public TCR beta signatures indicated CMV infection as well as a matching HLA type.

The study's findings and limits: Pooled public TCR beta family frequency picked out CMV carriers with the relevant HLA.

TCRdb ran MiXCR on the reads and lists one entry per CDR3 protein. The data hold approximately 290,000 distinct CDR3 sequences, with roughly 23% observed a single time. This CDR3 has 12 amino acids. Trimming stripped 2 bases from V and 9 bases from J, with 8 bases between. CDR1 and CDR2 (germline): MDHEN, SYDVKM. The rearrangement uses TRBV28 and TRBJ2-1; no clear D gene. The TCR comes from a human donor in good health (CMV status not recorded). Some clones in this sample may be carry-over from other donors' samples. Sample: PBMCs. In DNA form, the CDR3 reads TGTGCCAGCAGTTTAAGGTGGGGTGAGCAGTTCTTC. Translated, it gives CASSLRWGEQFF.